This is a list of T cell receptor beta chains from one sample in a study of T cells in localized non-small cell lung cancer. The table came from immunoSEQ multiplex PCR; TCRdb's copy has only in-frame clones and leaves some out. Of 72,000 or so clones in the sample, roughly four fifths were seen once. Sequencing was performed on peripheral blood, taken before any cancer treatment. Receptors originate from a female donor aged 60 or older with stage I lung adenocarcinoma. Each CDR3 is given without its conserved first and last residue. The D gene is left open where the match is weak. Clone size is given for some rows only: seen once, a few or many times, or a class if the clone is expanded.

CDR3aa	v_gene	abundance	d_gene	j_gene
ASSFSGRLPYDYEQY	TRBV27	-	-	TRBJ2-7
ASSPPLKANSGANVLT	TRBV7-9	-	-	TRBJ2-6
ASSNRDRGGQPQH	TRBV19	-	TRBD1	TRBJ1-5
ASSGSSNQPQH	TRBV6-4	-	-	TRBJ1-5
ASRPSVGPDTQY	TRBV23-1	few	-	TRBJ2-3
ASSPQGGDYGYT	TRBV18	-	-	TRBJ1-2
SVSDRGRDTGELF	TRBV29-1	-	TRBD1	TRBJ2-2
ASSYGDIGELF	TRBV6-5	-	-	TRBJ2-2
ASSLRTGEGEQF	TRBV5-1	-	TRBD1	TRBJ2-1
AWSITSGNTIY	TRBV30	-	-	TRBJ1-3
ACSGTTEAF	TRBV30	few	-	TRBJ1-1
ASSPGQGFSEQY	TRBV6-4	once	TRBD1	TRBJ2-7
ASSFRTSGEYYNEQF	TRBV11-1	-	TRBD2	TRBJ2-1
ASSSSSSGTYGYT	TRBV7-9	-	-	TRBJ1-2
ASSLYGPDGGYT	TRBV5-1	few	-	TRBJ1-2
ASSVGQQTYNEQF	TRBV2	-	TRBD1	TRBJ2-1
ASSSGLAGGPYNEQF	TRBV9	-	TRBD2	TRBJ2-1
ASSLAGAQETQY	TRBV7-9	once	-	TRBJ2-5
ASSSEGIGNTEAF	TRBV2	-	-	TRBJ1-1
AGSLAGQIGYGYT	TRBV5-1	-	TRBD1	TRBJ1-2
ASSSRLGLGTRVQY	TRBV13	once	-	TRBJ2-7
ASSERSTDTQY	TRBV6-1	-	-	TRBJ2-3
ASSQGSMSNQPQH	TRBV7-2	-	-	TRBJ1-5
ASRQRTGEEVNTEAF	TRBV5-1	-	TRBD1	TRBJ1-1
ASSWEARSYNEQF	TRBV5-5	-	-	TRBJ2-1
ASSPTAAGSNYGYT	TRBV5-5	-	-	TRBJ1-2